This T cell receptor (beta chain) is from a study of vaccination and CD4 T cells after COVID-19. Treatment reported: approximately 9-day PBMC culture with coronavirus spike peptide pools or control peptides (ViraFEST assay). Cultured CD4+ T-cell DNA underwent Oncomine TCR Beta short-read sequencing. TCRdb redid the calling of the PCR reads with MiXCR, one entry per CDR3 protein. This sample yields around 25,000 distinct CDR3 sequences, of which approximately 39% are seen a single time; roughly 7% belongs to the top ten. Worth noting for this clonotype: Its antigen is still unknown.

The sequence came from a human donor who had recovered from COVID-19. Sequenced input: CD4+ T cells from blood, cultured in vitro.

CDR3: CSAFWRSYNEQFF. CDR3 in DNA: TGCAGTGCTTTTTGGCGGTCTTACAATGAGCAGTTCTTC. The chain couples TRBV20-1 to TRBJ2-1; the D is unclear. The CDR3 totals 13 residues. Germline lookup yields CDR1 DFQATT and CDR2 SNEGSKA (reference sequence). Between the trimmed V and J ends, which lost 5 bases and 4 bases, there was a span of 12 bases.